A single sample is the source of the 28 T cell receptor beta chains below, sequenced in a study of CD8 T cells in Susac syndrome. An amount of RNA that ranged from roughly 0.5 to 1 ug was reverse transcribed with random hexamers. One entry per CDR3 protein, called by TCRdb with MiXCR from the immunoSEQ multiplex PCR reads. The repertoire consists of approximately 190,000 distinct CDR3 sequences, with approximately 93% occurring once and the leading ten covering around 0.096%. Sequenced input: CD4+ T cells from PBMCs. The receptors come from a human donor in good health.

This clonotype was seen only once. The V call is TRBV7-9, the J call TRBJ1-1; unclear D gene. Trimming shortened V by 1 base and J by 8 bases, and 8 bases separated the two germline ends. CDR1 is SEHNR, CDR2 FQNEAQ, per germline (reference sequence). The CDR3 has 12 residues. Here the CDR3 reads CASSLDGREAFF. The CDR3 DNA is TGTGCCAGCAGCTTAGATGGGCGGGAAGCTTTCTTT.

The V call is TRBV30, the J call TRBJ1-1, with D possibly TRBD1 on 5 matching bases. V was clipped by 0 bases and J by 2 bases, with 16 bases between them. Germline V lookup: CDR1 GTSNPN, CDR2 SVGIG (reference sequence). The length of the CDR3 is 16 residues. The CDR3 loop reads CAWSVWGSASNTEAFF. Here the CDR3 DNA reads TGTGCCTGGAGTGTATGGGGGTCTGCGTCTAACACTGAAGCTTTCTTT. The full variable domain, in which reference TRBV30 and TRBJ1-1 provide the parts outside the CDR3, is SQTIHQWPATLVQPVGSPLSLECTVEGTSNPNLYWYRQAAGRGLQLLFYSVGIGQISSEVPQNLSASRPQDRQFILSSKKLLLSDSGFYLCAWSVWGSASNTEAFFGQGTRLTVV.

The gene calls are TRBV3-1 and TRBJ1-4, with D maybe TRBD1 (5 bases). This CDR3 is built from 14 residues. The V gene's germline CDR1 is LGHDT and CDR2 YNNKEL (reference sequence). Trimming took 4 bases from V and 8 from J, leaving 14 bases between them. The CDR3 loop reads CASSPRGVGEKLFF. Here the CDR3 DNA reads TGTGCCAGCAGCCCGCGGGGGGTCGGCGAAAAACTGTTTTTT.

This sequence joins TRBV20-1 and TRBJ2-7; D is ambiguous. Germline-derived CDR1 and CDR2 are DFQATT and SNEGSKA (reference sequence). This CDR3 has 14 amino acids. Deletions cut 5 bases from V and 1 base from J, with 15 bases between. As DNA, the CDR3 is TGCAGTGCTGCGTCCTTGGACGGATCCTACGAGCAGTACGTC. This translates into CSAASLDGSYEQYV.

The chain combines TRBV11-2 with TRBJ2-7; 7 bases are shared with TRBD1. Germline V CDR1 and CDR2: SGHAT, FQNNGV. The CDR3 runs to 14 residues. After removal of 5 bases from V and 3 bases from J, the junction contained 7 bases not matched to a gene. Written as DNA, the CDR3 is TGTGCCAGCAGCCCCTCGGGACAGTACTACGAGCAGTACTTC. Protein product: CASSPSGQYYEQYF.

This chain joins TRBV2 and TRBJ1-6, with D possibly TRBD1 on 5 matching bases. This CDR3 has 13 amino acids. The germline gives CDR1 SNHLY, CDR2 FYNNEI. V lost 8 bases, J lost 9 bases, and 14 bases lay in between. The CDR3 loop is CASQGAGSSPLHF. The CDR3 DNA reads as TGTGCCAGCCAGGGCGCGGGGAGTTCACCCCTCCACTTT. Full variable domain (remainder filled in from reference TRBV2 and TRBJ1-6): EPEVTQTPSHQVTQMGQEVILRCVPISNHLYFYWYRQILGQKVEFLVSFYNNEISEKSEIFDDQFSVERPDGSNFTLKIRSTKLEDSAMYFCASQGAGSSPLHFGNGTRLTVT.

The chain joins TRBV2 to TRBJ1-1; D not certain. Trimming shortened V by 8 bases and J by 0 bases, and 13 bases separated the two germline ends. The CDR3 sequence is 14 residues long. Per germline, CDR1 SNHLY and CDR2 FYNNEI. This CDR3 reads CASLANRVNTEAFF. The CDR3 DNA reads as TGTGCCAGCTTAGCAAACCGGGTGAACACTGAAGCTTTCTTT. The full variable domain, in which reference TRBV2 and TRBJ1-1 provide the parts outside the CDR3, is EPEVTQTPSHQVTQMGQEVILRCVPISNHLYFYWYRQILGQKVEFLVSFYNNEISEKSEIFDDQFSVERPDGSNFTLKIRSTKLEDSAMYFCASLANRVNTEAFFGQGTRLTVV.

The CDR3 spells CASSSLRAGGQGSYNEQFF. For the CDR3, the DNA is TGTGCCAGCAGTTCTCTTCGAGCGGGGGGCCAGGGGAGCTACAATGAGCAGTTCTTC. The chain recombines TRBV6-5 with TRBJ2-1; 9 positions match TRBD2. V gave up 4 bases and J gave up 3 bases; unmatched junction bases: 16. The CDR3 loop spans 19 amino acids. The germline CDR1 and CDR2 sequences are MNHEY and SVGAGI.

The chain employs TRBV29-1 and TRBJ1-5, with TRBD1 matching 8 bases. CDR3 length: 14 amino acids. V trimming: 4 bases; J trimming: 2 bases; junction bases outside the gene matches: 4. CDR1 is SQVTM, CDR2 ANQGSEA, per germline. The CDR3 loop is CSVGDRWGNQPQHF. CDR3 in DNA: TGCAGCGTTGGGGACAGGTGGGGCAATCAGCCCCAGCATTTT.

The V and J genes are TRBV3-1 and TRBJ1-6; weak D call: TRBD1 (5 bases). The germline CDR1 and CDR2 sequences are LGHDT and YNNKEL (reference sequence). V lost 4 bases to trimming and J lost 4 bases, with 11 bases between them. This CDR3 contains 15 residues. CDR3 amino acids: CASSPGALYNSPLHF. For the CDR3, the DNA is TGTGCCAGCAGCCCCGGGGCGCTGTATAATTCACCCCTCCACTTT.

The rearrangement joins TRBV20-1 to TRBJ1-6; 7 bases match TRBD1. V trimming: 8 bases; J trimming: 11 bases; junction bases outside the gene matches: 9. Looked up from germline, CDR1 is DFQATT and CDR2 is SNEGSKA (reference sequence). The CDR3 spans 12 residues. The chain's CDR3 is CSTYRGDTPLHF. The CDR3, as DNA: TGCAGTACCTACAGGGGTGATACACCCCTCCACTTT.

V is TRBV25-1 and J is TRBJ1-6, with TRBD1 identical over 9 bases. J gave up 9 bases and V 1 base, and 4 bases lay outside the gene matches. CDR1 MGHDK and CDR2 SYGVNS come from the germline V gene. This CDR3 is built from 15 residues. CDR3 bases: TGTGCCAGCAGTGAATTAACAGGGGGCGGTTCACCCCTCCACTTT. It is translated as CASSELTGGGSPLHF. Together with reference TRBV25-1 and TRBJ1-6, the CDR3 gives the full variable domain: EADIYQTPRYLVIGTGKKITLECSQTMGHDKMYWYQQDPGMELHLIHYSYGVNSTEKGDLSSESTVSRIRTEHFPLTLESARPSHTSQYLCASSELTGGGSPLHFGNGTRLTVT.

This chain uses TRBV14 with TRBJ1-1, with D possibly being TRBD1 (5 bases). The CDR3 consists of 15 residues. V was trimmed by 3 bases and J by 7 bases, leaving 18 bases between them. Germline V gives CDR1 SGHDN, CDR2 FVKESK. CDR3 sequence: CASSHSSGMGVEAFF. CDR3 bases: TGTGCCAGCAGCCACTCCTCGGGGATGGGGGTTGAAGCTTTCTTT.

The rearrangement uses TRBV20-1 and TRBJ1-5; 10 bases align to TRBD1. Trimming removed 6 bases from V and 4 bases from J; junction bases left unmatched: 9. The germline gives CDR1 DFQATT, CDR2 SNEGSKA (reference sequence). This CDR3 contains 15 residues. CDR3 in amino acids: CSAGGDRGRNQPQHF. CDR3 in DNA: TGCAGTGCGGGCGGGGACAGGGGTAGGAATCAGCCCCAGCATTTT.

The J gene is TRBJ2-2, the V gene TRBV19; 9 nucleotides align to TRBD1. Germline V gives CDR1 LNHDA, CDR2 SQIVND (reference sequence). V shed 4 bases and J 4 bases; nucleotides not matched to a gene: 4. This CDR3 comprises 15 residues. This CDR3 reads CASSTTGGGTGELFF. CDR3 DNA: TGTGCCAGTAGTACAACAGGGGGCGGCACCGGGGAGCTGTTTTTT.

The V and J genes are TRBV20-1 and TRBJ2-7; TRBD1 is a possible D gene (5 bases). V lost 5 bases and J lost 2, with 10 bases in between. The germline V gene has CDR1 DFQATT and CDR2 SNEGSKA (reference sequence). The CDR3 spans 12 residues. The CDR3 spells CSARAGPYEQYF. The CDR3 DNA is TGCAGTGCTCGCGCAGGGCCCTACGAGCAGTACTTC.

The chain carries TRBV29-1 and TRBJ2-5; D not resolved. The V and J ends lost 4 bases and 1 base respectively, with 7 bases between them. This CDR3 contains 12 residues. Per germline, CDR1 SQVTM and CDR2 ANQGSEA. The CDR3 loop is CSVVSSQETQYF. The DNA of the CDR3 is TGCAGCGTTGTTAGCAGCCAAGAGACCCAGTACTTC.

This chain connects TRBV7-9 to TRBJ1-2; D remains ambiguous. V shed 1 base and J shed 6 bases, with 9 bases lying between them. In germline, CDR1 is SEHNR, CDR2 FQNEAQ (reference sequence). The CDR3 consists of 13 residues. CDR3 nucleotide sequence: TGTGCCAGCAGCTTAGGGGGAAAGGATGGCTACACCTTC. It codes for CASSLGGKDGYTF.

The V and J genes are TRBV7-2 and TRBJ2-1; D ambiguous. The germline V gene has CDR1 SGHTA and CDR2 FQGNSA. The V end was cut by 1 base, the J end by 5 bases, with 6 bases between. The CDR3 is 13 residues long. CDR3: CASSLDRDNEQFF. Here the CDR3 DNA reads TGTGCCAGCAGCTTAGACCGGGACAATGAGCAGTTCTTC.

CDR3 in DNA: TGCAGTGCCACTGTAGGGGCCACAGATACGCAGTATTTT. Translating gives CSATVGATDTQYF. The rearrangement joins TRBV20-1 to TRBJ2-3; maybe TRBD1 (5 bases). V shed 6 bases and J shed 2 bases, with 12 bases lying between them. The CDR3 is made up of 13 amino acids. The germline V gene encodes CDR1 DFQATT and CDR2 SNEGSKA (reference sequence).

The chain couples TRBV20-1 to TRBJ2-1; TRBD1 aligns across 12 bases. Germline V gene lookup returns CDR1 DFQATT and CDR2 SNEGSKA (reference sequence). Trimming at V came to 1 base and at J to 9 bases, leaving 4 bases not matched to a gene. The CDR3 sequence is 14 residues long. CDR3 sequence (DNA): TGCAGTGCTAGAGGGGACAGGGGGCAAGGTGAGCAGTTCTTC. Translation: CSARGDRGQGEQFF.

The rearrangement links TRBV5-5 to TRBJ2-5; 12 nucleotides agree with TRBD1. V gave up 7 bases and J gave up 5 bases; unmatched junction bases: 6. Per the germline V gene, CDR1 is SGHKS and CDR2 is YYEKEE (reference sequence). This CDR3 comprises 14 residues. The CDR3 loop is CASPGTGGLETQYF. Here the CDR3 DNA reads TGTGCCAGCCCCGGGACAGGGGGCCTGGAGACCCAGTACTTC.

The chain has TRBV30 and TRBJ1-5; D perhaps matches TRBD1 (6 bases). Germline CDR1 and CDR2: GTSNPN and SVGIG (reference sequence). The CDR3 has 14 residues. Trimming stripped 2 bases from V and 2 bases from J, with 10 bases between. The CDR3 here is CAWSLAGGNQPQHF. The CDR3 DNA is TGTGCCTGGAGTCTGGCAGGGGGCAATCAGCCCCAGCATTTT.

The genes are TRBV13 and TRBJ1-4; TRBD1 might be the D (6 bases). The CDR3 length is 15 residues. V lost 5 bases and J lost 5, with 15 bases in between. Germline-derived CDR1 and CDR2 are PRHDT and FYEKMQ (reference sequence). The CDR3, as DNA: TGTGCCAGCAGCACCCGGGTGGGGGCCAATGAAAAACTGTTTTTT. Amino acids: CASSTRVGANEKLFF.

This clonotype was seen more than once but under ten times. This chain links TRBV7-2 with TRBJ1-3, with a weak D call TRBD1 (5 bases). The CDR3 loop spans 15 amino acids. The V end was cut by 1 base, the J end by 1 base, with 8 bases between. The germline V gene encodes CDR1 SGHTA and CDR2 FQGNSA. The CDR3 sequence: CASSLGQGSGNTIYF. The CDR3 nucleotides read TGTGCCAGCAGCTTAGGGCAGGGATCTGGAAACACCATATATTTT.

The rearrangement uses TRBV2 and TRBJ2-3, with D uncertain. The CDR3 sequence is 14 residues long. Germline loops: CDR1 SNHLY, CDR2 FYNNEI. Trimming stripped 3 bases from V and 1 base from J, with 8 bases between. Here the CDR3 reads CASSDSSRTDTQYF. CDR3 in DNA: TGTGCCAGCAGTGACAGTTCTCGCACAGATACGCAGTATTTT.

The CDR3 protein is CASRKSGQDTQYF. The CDR3 nucleotides read TGCGCCAGCCGCAAATCAGGCCAAGATACGCAGTATTTT. This chain joins TRBV4-1 and TRBJ2-3; D is undetermined. The CDR3 has 13 amino acids. The ends were cut back, 8 bases at V and 5 bases at J, with 14 bases in the middle. The germline gives CDR1 MGHRA, CDR2 YSYEKL.

The CDR3 spells CSVEDSNSNQPQHF. As DNA, the CDR3 is TGCAGCGTTGAAGACAGTAATAGCAATCAGCCCCAGCATTTT. The rearrangement links TRBV29-1 to TRBJ1-5; D gene unclear. The V gene's germline CDR1 is SQVTM and CDR2 ANQGSEA. V was shortened by 0 bases and J by 0 bases, with 6 bases between the two germline ends. The CDR3 has 14 residues. Full variable domain (remainder filled in from reference TRBV29-1 and TRBJ1-5): SAVISQKPSRDICQRGTSLTIQCQVDSQVTMMFWYRQQPGQSLTLIATANQGSEATYESGFVIDKFPISRPNLTFSTLTVSNMSPEDSSIYLCSVEDSNSNQPQHFGDGTRLSIL.